This T cell receptor beta chain was sequenced in a study of blood T cell repertoires in COVID-19. Study as a whole: COVID-19 samples, acute and convalescent, were from the United States, Italy and Spain. The analysed material was cDNA or gDNA that came from T cells, B-cell-depleted T cells, or PBMCs.

Germline lookup yields CDR1 SEHNR and CDR2 FQNEAQ (reference sequence). V was clipped by 5 bases and J by 6 bases, with 8 bases between them. CDR3 size: 12 residues. Participants were aged about 18 to 95 years, lived in 24 US areas, and enrolled virtually. Per the original data handling: Amplification of reference gene primers was used by the study to estimate nucleated cell counts. The repertoire was sequenced with immunoSEQ multiplex PCR; TCRdb's copy has only in-frame clones and lacks some. The V and J calls and clone size were taken over from that table, and D and trimming were inferred from the DNA. In the table there are under 200,000 clones, approximately 85% of which are singletons.

V and J are TRBV7-9 and TRBJ1-5; D is perhaps TRBD1 (5 bases). The clonotype originates from a man aged 40-49 years with acute COVID-19. Sequenced material: PBMCs or T cells enriched from blood (not recorded which). CDR3 bases: TGTGCCAGCAGCCCAGGGATTCAGCCCCAGCATTTT. The encoded protein is CASSPGIQPQHF.